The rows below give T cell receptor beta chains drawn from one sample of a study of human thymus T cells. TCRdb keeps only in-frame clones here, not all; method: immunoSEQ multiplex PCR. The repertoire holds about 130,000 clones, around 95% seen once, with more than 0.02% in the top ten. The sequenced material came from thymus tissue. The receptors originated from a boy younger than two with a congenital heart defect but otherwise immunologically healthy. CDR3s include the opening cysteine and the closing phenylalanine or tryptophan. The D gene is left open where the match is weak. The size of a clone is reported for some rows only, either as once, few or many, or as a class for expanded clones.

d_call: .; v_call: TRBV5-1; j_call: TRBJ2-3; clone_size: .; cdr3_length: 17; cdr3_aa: CASSLAEGTGHVDTQYF; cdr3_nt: TGCGCCAGCAGCTTGGCAGAAGGTACAGGGCATGTAGATACGCAGTATTTT
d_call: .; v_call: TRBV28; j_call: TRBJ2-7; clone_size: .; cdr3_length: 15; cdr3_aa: CASSTASIGNYEQYF; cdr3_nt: TGTGCCAGCAGTACCGCCTCAATTGGGAACTACGAGCAGTACTTC
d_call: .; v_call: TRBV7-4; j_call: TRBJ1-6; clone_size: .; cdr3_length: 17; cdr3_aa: CASSLGLRSSYNSPLHF; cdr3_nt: TGTGCCAGCAGCTTAGGTCTAAGGAGCTCCTATAATTCACCCCTCCACTTT
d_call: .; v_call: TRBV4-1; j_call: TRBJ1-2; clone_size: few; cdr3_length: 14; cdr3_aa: CASSQDLRGWGYTF; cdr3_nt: TGCGCCAGCAGCCAAGATCTTCGGGGGTGGGGCTACACCTTC
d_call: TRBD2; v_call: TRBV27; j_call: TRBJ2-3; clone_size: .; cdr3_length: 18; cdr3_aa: CASSFETSGRHKTDTQYF; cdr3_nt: TGTGCCAGCAGTTTCGAAACTAGCGGGCGCCACAAAACAGATACGCAGTATTTT
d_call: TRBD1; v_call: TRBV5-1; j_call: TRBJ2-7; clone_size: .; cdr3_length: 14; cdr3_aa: CASSLTGQGYEQYF; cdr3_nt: TGCGCCAGCAGCTTGACGGGACAGGGATACGAGCAGTACTTC
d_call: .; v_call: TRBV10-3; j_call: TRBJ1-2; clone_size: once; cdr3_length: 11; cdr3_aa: CVTWGGSGYTF; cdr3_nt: TGTGTCACCTGGGGGGGGAGCGGCTACACCTTC
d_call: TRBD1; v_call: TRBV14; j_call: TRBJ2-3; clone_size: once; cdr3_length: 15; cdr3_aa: CASSQGDRVGDTQYF; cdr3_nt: TGTGCCAGCAGCCAAGGGGACAGGGTGGGAGATACGCAGTATTTT
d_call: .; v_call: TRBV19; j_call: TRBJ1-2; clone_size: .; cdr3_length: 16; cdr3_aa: CASSIAPHFGSYGYTF; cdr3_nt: TGTGCCAGTAGTATAGCCCCACATTTTGGTTCCTATGGCTACACCTTC
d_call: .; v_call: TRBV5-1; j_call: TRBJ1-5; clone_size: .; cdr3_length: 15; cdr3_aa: CASSLDARSNQPQHF; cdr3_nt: TGCGCCAGCAGCTTGGACGCTCGTAGCAATCAGCCCCAGCATTTT
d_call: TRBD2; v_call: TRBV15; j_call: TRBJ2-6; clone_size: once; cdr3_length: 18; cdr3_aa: CATSRGDYCPSGANVLTF; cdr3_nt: TGTGCCACCAGCAGAGGGGACTACTGTCCTTCTGGGGCCAACGTCCTGACTTTC
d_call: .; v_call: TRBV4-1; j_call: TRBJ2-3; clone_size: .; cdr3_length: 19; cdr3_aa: CASSQDLSRIRGATDTQYF; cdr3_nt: TGCGCCAGCAGCCAAGATCTTAGTCGGATCAGGGGGGCCACGGATACGCAGTATTTT
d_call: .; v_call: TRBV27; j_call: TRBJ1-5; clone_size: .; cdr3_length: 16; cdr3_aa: CASSLVGTGSNQPQHF; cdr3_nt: TGTGCCAGCAGCCTAGTGGGTACAGGGAGCAATCAGCCCCAGCATTTT
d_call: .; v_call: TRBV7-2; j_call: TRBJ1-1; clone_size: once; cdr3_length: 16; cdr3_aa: CASSLGLLRTNTEAFF; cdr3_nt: TGTGCCAGCAGCTTAGGATTGTTGAGGACCAACACTGAAGCTTTCTTT
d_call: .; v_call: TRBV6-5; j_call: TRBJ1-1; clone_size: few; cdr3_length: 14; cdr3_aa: CASSSNRENTEAFF; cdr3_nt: TGTGCCAGCAGTTCGAACAGGGAGAACACTGAAGCTTTCTTT
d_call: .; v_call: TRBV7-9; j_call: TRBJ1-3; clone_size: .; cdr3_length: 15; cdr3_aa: CASSRLEARSNTIYF; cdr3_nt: TGTGCCAGCAGCCGCCTCGAGGCAAGGAGTAACACCATATATTTT
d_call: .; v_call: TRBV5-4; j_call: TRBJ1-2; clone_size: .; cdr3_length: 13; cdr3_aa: CASSLVPNYGYTF; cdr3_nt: TGTGCCAGCAGCTTGGTCCCTAACTATGGCTACACCTTC
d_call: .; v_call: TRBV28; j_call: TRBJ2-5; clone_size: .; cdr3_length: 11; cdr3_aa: CASSGRGTQYF; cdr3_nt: TGTGCCAGCAGTGGCCGCGGGACCCAGTACTTC
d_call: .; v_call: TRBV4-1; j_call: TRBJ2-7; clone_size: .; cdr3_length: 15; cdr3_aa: CASSQDRGITYEQYF; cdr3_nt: TGCGCCAGCAGCCAAGATCGGGGTATTACCTACGAGCAGTACTTC
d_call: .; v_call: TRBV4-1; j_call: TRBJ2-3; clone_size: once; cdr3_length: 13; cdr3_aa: CASSQGITDTQYF; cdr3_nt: TGCGCCAGCAGCCAAGGGATCACAGATACGCAGTATTTT
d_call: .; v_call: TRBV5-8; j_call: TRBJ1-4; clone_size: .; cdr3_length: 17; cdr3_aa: CASSPWTAEGPNEKLFF; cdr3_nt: TGTGCCAGCAGCCCCTGGACAGCCGAGGGCCCTAATGAAAAACTGTTTTTT
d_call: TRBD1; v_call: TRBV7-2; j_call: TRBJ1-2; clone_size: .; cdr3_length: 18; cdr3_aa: CASSLVAGGPAANYGYTF; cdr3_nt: TGTGCCAGCAGCTTAGTGGCAGGGGGCCCGGCAGCTAACTATGGCTACACCTTC
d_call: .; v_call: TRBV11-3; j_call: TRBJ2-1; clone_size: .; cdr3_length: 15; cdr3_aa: CASSLGAARNNEQFF; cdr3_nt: TGTGCCAGCAGCTTAGGGGCCGCCAGAAACAATGAGCAGTTCTTC
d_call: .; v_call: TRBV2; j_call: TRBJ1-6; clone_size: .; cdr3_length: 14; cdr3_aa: CASSDGGRNSPLHF; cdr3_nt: TGTGCCAGCAGTGACGGGGGCAGGAATTCACCCCTCCACTTT
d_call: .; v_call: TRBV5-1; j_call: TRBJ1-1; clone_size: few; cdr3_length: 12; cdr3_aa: CASHTGPPEAFF; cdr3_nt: TGCGCCAGTCACACAGGGCCCCCTGAAGCTTTCTTT
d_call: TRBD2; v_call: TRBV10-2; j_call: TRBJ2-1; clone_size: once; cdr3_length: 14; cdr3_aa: CASRTSGIVNEQFF; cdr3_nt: TGCGCCAGCCGGACTAGCGGGATAGTAAATGAGCAGTTCTTC
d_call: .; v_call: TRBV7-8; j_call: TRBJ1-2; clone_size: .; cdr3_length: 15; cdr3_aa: CASSLSHGRNYGYTF; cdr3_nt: TGTGCCAGCAGCTTAAGTCACGGTCGTAACTATGGCTACACCTTC